Described below is a single T cell receptor (beta chain) sequence and its context. This specimen comes from a study of cytomegalovirus exposure and HLA in healthy donors. Per the germline V gene, CDR1 is SGDLS and CDR2 is YYNGEE. This CDR3 has 15 amino acids. V dropped 6 bases and J dropped 3 bases, with 16 bases sitting between them. The PCR used 60 Vbeta and 13 Jbeta primers. Assay used: immunoSEQ multiplex PCR; TCRdb lists only in-frame clones, some missing. The table includes under 200,000 clones, approximately 80% detected once. This chain uses TRBV9 with TRBJ1-3; D gene uncertain. Input material: PBMCs. The receptor was derived from a male donor in good health and CMV-seropositive. The CDR3 is CASTPLPGGGNTIYF. CDR3 in DNA: TGTGCCAGCACCCCACTCCCCGGAGGTGGAAACACCATATATTTT.